This T cell receptor beta chain appears in the sequencing data of a study of CD8 T cells in Susac syndrome. The CDR3 contains 10 residues. Trimming pared 7 bases from V and 8 bases from J, leaving 5 bases between. CDR1 and CDR2 from the germline V gene are MNHNS and SASEGT. The multiple sclerosis control cohort comprised treatment-naive individuals presenting with stable or active relapsing-remitting disease. Random hexamers primed reverse transcription of about 0.5 to 1 ug RNA. An immunoSEQ multiplex PCR amplified TCR beta CDR3 over 54 Vbeta and 13 Jbeta. TCRdb redid the calling of the immunoSEQ multiplex PCR reads with MiXCR, one entry per CDR3 protein. This table has 250,000 to 350,000 distinct CDR3 sequences, 85% appearing once.

Sequencing used CD8+ T cells from PBMCs. The receptor was isolated from a human donor with multiple sclerosis. The rearrangement uses TRBV6-1 and TRBJ1-4; D ambiguous. This CDR3 is CASTREKLFF. The CDR3 coding sequence is TGTGCCAGCACGCGGGAAAAACTGTTTTTT.